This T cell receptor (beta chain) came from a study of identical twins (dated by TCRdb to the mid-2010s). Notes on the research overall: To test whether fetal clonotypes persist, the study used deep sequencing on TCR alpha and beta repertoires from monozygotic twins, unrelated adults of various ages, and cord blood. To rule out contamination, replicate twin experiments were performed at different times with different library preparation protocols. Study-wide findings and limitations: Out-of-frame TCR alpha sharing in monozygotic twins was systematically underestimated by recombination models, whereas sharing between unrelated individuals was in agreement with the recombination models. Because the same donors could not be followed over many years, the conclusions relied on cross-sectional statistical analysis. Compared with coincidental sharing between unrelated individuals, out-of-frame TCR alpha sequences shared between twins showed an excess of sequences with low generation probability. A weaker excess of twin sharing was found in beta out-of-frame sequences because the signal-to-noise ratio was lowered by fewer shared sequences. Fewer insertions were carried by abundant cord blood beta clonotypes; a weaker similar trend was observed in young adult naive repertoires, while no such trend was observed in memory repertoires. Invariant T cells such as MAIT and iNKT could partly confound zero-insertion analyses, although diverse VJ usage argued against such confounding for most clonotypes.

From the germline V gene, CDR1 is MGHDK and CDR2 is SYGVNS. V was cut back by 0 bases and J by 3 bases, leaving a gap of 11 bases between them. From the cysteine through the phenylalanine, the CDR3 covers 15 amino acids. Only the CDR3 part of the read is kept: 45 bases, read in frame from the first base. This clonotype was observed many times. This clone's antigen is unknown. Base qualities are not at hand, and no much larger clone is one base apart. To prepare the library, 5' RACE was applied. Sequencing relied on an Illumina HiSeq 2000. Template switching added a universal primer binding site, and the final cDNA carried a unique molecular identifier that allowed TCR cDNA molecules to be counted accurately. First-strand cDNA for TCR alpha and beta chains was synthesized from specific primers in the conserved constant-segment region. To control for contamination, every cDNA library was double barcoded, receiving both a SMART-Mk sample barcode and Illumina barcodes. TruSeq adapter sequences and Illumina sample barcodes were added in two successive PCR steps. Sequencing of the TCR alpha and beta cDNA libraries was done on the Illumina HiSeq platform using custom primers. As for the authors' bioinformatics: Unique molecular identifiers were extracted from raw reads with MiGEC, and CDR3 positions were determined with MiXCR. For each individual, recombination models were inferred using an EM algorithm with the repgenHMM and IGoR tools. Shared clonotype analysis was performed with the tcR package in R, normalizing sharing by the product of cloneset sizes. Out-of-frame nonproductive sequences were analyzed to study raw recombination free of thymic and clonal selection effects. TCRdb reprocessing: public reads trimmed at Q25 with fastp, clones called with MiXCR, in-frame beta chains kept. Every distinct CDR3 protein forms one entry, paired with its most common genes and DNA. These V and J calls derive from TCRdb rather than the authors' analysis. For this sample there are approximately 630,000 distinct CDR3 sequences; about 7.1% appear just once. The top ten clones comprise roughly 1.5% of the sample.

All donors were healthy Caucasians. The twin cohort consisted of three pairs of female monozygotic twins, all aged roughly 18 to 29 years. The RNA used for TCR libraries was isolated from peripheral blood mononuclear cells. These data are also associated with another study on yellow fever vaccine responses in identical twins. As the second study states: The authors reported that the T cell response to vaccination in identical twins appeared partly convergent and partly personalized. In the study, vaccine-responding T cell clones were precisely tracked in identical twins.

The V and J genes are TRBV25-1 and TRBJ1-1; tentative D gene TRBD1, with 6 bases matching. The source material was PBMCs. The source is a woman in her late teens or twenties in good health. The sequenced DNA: TGTGCCAGCAGTGAATATCATGGACAGCACACTGAAGCTTTCTTT. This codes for CASSEYHGQHTEAFF.